This T cell receptor beta chain originates from a study of T cell repertoires in cytomegalovirus infection. Across the whole study: Matching HLA type and CMV infection were both indicated by public TCR beta signatures.

This CDR3 contains 16 residues. Trimming at V came to 5 bases and at J to 1 base, leaving 10 bases not matched to a gene. The germline V gene has CDR1 MNHEY and CDR2 SVGEGT. One entry per CDR3 protein results from TCRdb running MiXCR on the reads. The table has just under 550,000 distinct CDR3 sequences, 26% seen once. The rearrangement links TRBV6-2 or TRBV6-3 to TRBJ1-1; 7 positions agree with TRBD1. This receptor was obtained from a human donor in good health (CMV status not recorded). Some clones in this sample may be carry-over from other donors' samples. Sequenced material: PBMCs. The chain's CDR3 is CASSRGPGTENTEAFF. In nucleotides, the CDR3 is TGTGCCAGCAGTAGGGGGCCCGGGACAGAGAACACTGAAGCTTTCTTT.